One sample yielded the 10 T cell receptor beta chains listed below, sequenced in a study of Graves' ophthalmopathy and Graves' hyperthyroidism. RNA transcripts were the source from which TCR beta CDR3 regions were amplified. HTBI-primed first-round RT-PCR preceded second-round multiplex PCR. TCRdb called the multiplex PCR reads again in MiXCR, with one record for every CDR3 protein. The sample records 650,000 to 900,000 distinct CDR3 sequences, roughly 40% being singletons. The sequencing input was peripheral blood. These receptors all come from an adult man with Graves' ophthalmopathy.

The chain employs TRBV29-1 and TRBJ1-1; 7 nucleotides line up with TRBD1. Looked up from germline, CDR1 is SQVTM and CDR2 is ANQGSEA. This CDR3 is built from 13 residues. V shed 4 bases and J 4 bases; nucleotides not matched to a gene: 6. This CDR3 reads CSVGLTGSTEAFF. Written as DNA, the CDR3 is TGCAGCGTTGGCCTGACAGGGAGCACTGAAGCTTTCTTT.

This clonotype was counted many times. This sequence joins TRBV5-1 and TRBJ1-6, with 7 bases aligning to TRBD1. Germline lookup yields CDR1 SGHRS and CDR2 YFSETQ. The CDR3 is made up of 13 amino acids. V shed 4 bases, J shed 10 bases, and the junction held 5 bases outside the gene matches. The CDR3 protein is CASSTDRVSPLHF. In nucleotides, the CDR3 is TGCGCCAGCAGCACCGACAGGGTGTCACCCCTCCACTTT.

This clonotype came up many times. The chain uses TRBV3-1 and TRBJ1-1; 7 bases are a match to TRBD1. The junction had 0 bases not matched to a gene; V was cut back by 3 bases and J by 8 bases. Germline CDR1 LGHDT, CDR2 YNNKEL (reference sequence). The CDR3 runs 11 residues. Written as DNA, the CDR3 is TGTGCCAGCAGCCAGGACAGGGAAGCTTTCTTT. This codes for CASSQDREAFF.

V usage is TRBV12-3 or TRBV12-4 and J usage is TRBJ1-1; 10 bases line up with TRBD1. The CDR3 has 16 amino acids. V dropped 0 bases and J dropped 6; count of bases not matched to a gene: 7. DNA for the CDR3: TGTGCCAGCAGTTTAGCGCTGGGACAGGGGTGGGCTGAAGCTTTCTTT. It translates to CASSLALGQGWAEAFF.

The rearrangement joins TRBV20-1 to TRBJ2-7; D may be TRBD1 (5 bases). V shed 0 bases and J shed 0 bases, with 12 bases lying between them. CDR3 size: 15 residues. Per the germline V gene, CDR1 is DFQATT and CDR2 is SNEGSKA (reference sequence). The CDR3: CSAREGQASSYEQYF. CDR3 in DNA: TGCAGTGCTAGAGAGGGGCAGGCCAGCTCCTACGAGCAGTACTTC.

As regards this clonotype: Possible read error: a much larger clone is one base away. This sequence joins TRBV7-9 and TRBJ1-2; no reliable D call. Germline CDR1 reads SEHNR; CDR2 reads FQNEAQ (reference sequence). CDR3 length: 15 amino acids. As DNA, the CDR3 is TGTGCCAGCAGCGTAGCTCTTGGGCAGAACTATGGCTACACCTTC. This codes for CASSVALGQNYGYTF.

With regard to this clonotype: An end of the junction differs from the germline gene, which may be a read error. The rearrangement links TRBV10-3 to TRBJ2-7; D is undetermined. Germline loops: CDR1 ENHRY, CDR2 SYGVKD. CDR3 length: 15 residues. CDR3 coding DNA: TGTGCCAGCAGTTACTTTACAAGGAAGACCTACGAGCAGTACTTC. Its protein is CASSYFTRKTYEQYF.

The V call is TRBV20-1, the J call TRBJ2-3; 8 bases fit TRBD2. V was clipped by 6 bases and J by 5 bases; unmatched bases: 10. The CDR3 is 14 residues long. The germline CDR1 and CDR2 sequences are DFQATT and SNEGSKA (reference sequence). The CDR3: CSAIRTSQLDTQYF. Written as DNA, the CDR3 is TGCAGTGCCATCAGGACTAGCCAGCTAGATACGCAGTATTTT.

The rearrangement joins TRBV20-1 to TRBJ1-1; 8 nucleotides align to TRBD1. The CDR3 loop spans 14 amino acids. With 3 bases clipped from V and 3 bases from J, the junction kept 6 bases outside the gene matches. Germline V lookup: CDR1 DFQATT, CDR2 SNEGSKA (reference sequence). CDR3: CSARGQDADTEAFF. CDR3 DNA: TGCAGTGCTAGGGGACAGGACGCTGACACTGAAGCTTTCTTT.

The V and J genes are TRBV6-1 and TRBJ2-3; D possibly matches TRBD1 or TRBD2 (5 bases each). Germline V lookup: CDR1 MNHNS, CDR2 SASEGT. The CDR3 spans 15 residues. The V end was cut by 1 base, the J end by 6 bases, with 14 bases between. The CDR3 protein is CASSEGARGVDTQYF. In DNA, the CDR3 is TGTGCCAGCAGTGAAGGAGCGAGAGGGGTGGATACGCAGTATTTT.